Shown below are 24 T cell receptor beta chains from a single sample sequenced in a study of tumor-infiltrating lymphocytes in primary liver carcinoma. With around 500 ng total RNA as template and a constant-region primer, TCR beta cDNA was made. Libraries for TCR beta were built through three nested multiplex PCR rounds, which together made up a slightly modified ARM-PCR procedure. In the first two PCR rounds, TRBV1-TRBV30 forward primers were paired with a C-beta reverse primer, and each round lasted nine to ten cycles. Each CDR3 protein gets one entry after TCRdb re-called the multiplex PCR reads with MiXCR. Seen here are about 330,000 distinct CDR3 sequences, about two thirds observed once, and the top ten hold 5% to 6.5%. Unsorted whole blood supplied the RNA, and germline DNA was extracted too. Sequenced material: peripheral blood. The receptors shown here come from a man aged 35 to 55 with primary liver carcinoma and hepatitis B virus infection.

The rearrangement links TRBV4-3 to TRBJ1-2; D not resolved. The ends were cut back, 4 bases at V and 8 bases at J, with 17 bases in the middle. The CDR3 has 14 amino acids. CDR1 and CDR2 from the germline V gene are LGHNA and YSLEER. CDR3 protein: CASSLVTTSQGYTF. The CDR3 coding sequence is TGCGCCAGCAGCCTCGTGACCACCTCTCAGGGCTACACCTTC.

This clonotype is a singleton in its sample. This may arise from a read error, as a much more abundant clone is one base away. This rearrangement joins TRBV6-5 to TRBJ2-2; TRBD1 matches 8 bases. The trim removed 6 bases at V and 4 bases at J, leaving 10 bases unmatched. Germline CDR1 MNHEY, CDR2 SVGAGI. The CDR3 runs to 16 residues. The CDR3 DNA is TGTGCCAGCAGCCACTTGACAGGGGACTCCACCGGGGAGCTGTTTTTT. Amino acids: CASSHLTGDSTGELFF.

A single count supports this clonotype. The final CDR3 position lacks the conserved phenylalanine or tryptophan, pointing to a likely read error. It is unclear where the CDR3 begins or ends on the DNA, so no DNA is shown, and the CDR3 is as TCRdb lists it. V is TRBV5-5 and J is TRBJ2-2; TRBD1 is the table's D call, not checked against the DNA. In germline, CDR1 is SGHKS, CDR2 YYEKEE (reference sequence). The CDR3 totals 17 residues, both ends included. The CDR3 reads CASSRGTGERRTGELFI.

To note about this clonotype: It may be a read error: a sequence one base away is much more abundant. The chain has TRBV6-5 and TRBJ2-1; 7 bases align to TRBD1. The CDR3 consists of 14 residues. Germline CDR1 and CDR2: MNHEY and SVGAGI. In nucleotides, the CDR3 is TGTGCCAGCCGGGGCAGGGGGTCCTACTATGAGCAGTTCTTC. Encoded protein: CASRGRGSYYEQFF.

On this clonotype: A read error is possible here, since a much larger clone lies one base away. The chain uses TRBV5-5 and TRBJ2-7; D unresolved. The CDR3 loop spans 13 amino acids. Germline V gene sequence: CDR1 SGHKS, CDR2 YYEKEE (reference sequence). Here the CDR3 DNA reads TGTGCCGGCAGCACCGGACGCTCCTACGAGCAGTACTTC. This sequence encodes CAGSTGRSYEQYF. Full variable domain (rest looked up from reference TRBV5-5 and TRBJ2-7): DAGVTQSPTHLIKTRGQQVTLRCSPISGHKSVSWYQQVLGQGPQFIFQYYEKEERGRGNFPDRFSARQFPNYSSELNVNALLLGDSALYLCAGSTGRSYEQYFGPGTRLTVT.

Concerning this clonotype: One end of the junction varies from germline; a read error may be responsible. The chain carries TRBV6-1 and TRBJ2-4; possibly TRBD2 for D (9 bases). Germline V CDR1 and CDR2: MNHNS, SASEGT. The CDR3 contains 17 residues. DNA of the CDR3: TGTGCCAACAGTGAAGCCGGACAGGGACTAGCCAAAAACGTTCAGTACTTC. It specifies CANSEAGQGLAKNVQYF.

Comment on this clonotype: A read error may explain this, as a much larger clone is one base away. J is TRBJ2-7 and V is TRBV6-2 or TRBV6-3; D ambiguous. This CDR3 is 15 amino acids long. Germline CDR1 and CDR2: MNHEY and SVGEGT. The CDR3 spells CASSFGASLHYDQYF. In DNA, the CDR3 is TGTGCCAGCAGTTTTGGAGCGTCCCTCCACTACGATCAGTACTTC.

For this clonotype: A much larger clone differs by one base, so this may be a read error. The chain links TRBV10-3 to TRBJ2-7; TRBD2 is a possible D gene (5 bases). CDR3 size: 14 residues. Germline CDR1 and CDR2: ENHRY and SYGVKD. This CDR3 reads CATSEIVGAYEQYF. CDR3 nucleotides: TGTGCCACCAGTGAGATTGTGGGAGCCTACGAGCAGTACTTC.

About this clonotype: Since a much larger clone is just one base distant, this may be a read error. The gene calls are TRBV5-6 and TRBJ1-5, with 8 bases matching TRBD1. The CDR3 runs to 16 residues. Germline CDR1 is SGHDT and CDR2 is YYEEEE. The CDR3 region has the DNA TGTGCCAGCAGCCATACCAGGGGGCTTAGCAATCAGCCCCAGCGTTTT. Translation: CASSHTRGLSNQPQRF.

The sample holds many counts of this clonotype. The chain has TRBV12-3 or TRBV12-4 and TRBJ2-3; 10 nucleotides line up with TRBD2. Losses at the gene ends were 6 bases for V and 4 bases for J; bases not matched to a gene: 4. CDR3 length: 14 residues. The CDR3 DNA reads as TGTGCCAGCAGCCTAGCGGGAGCTCCAGATACGCAGTATTTT. Translating gives CASSLAGAPDTQYF.

The rearrangement links TRBV11-1 to TRBJ1-6; D not certain. The V end lost 9 bases, the J end lost 13 bases, and 22 bases lay between the germline ends. The length of the CDR3 is 14 residues. Germline V CDR1 and CDR2: SGHAT, FQDESV (reference sequence). The CDR3 DNA reads as TGTGCCAGTAGCCTGATAGGGTCTGGATCGCCCCTCCACTTT. Translating gives CASSLIGSGSPLHF.

The chain has TRBV13 and TRBJ2-7, with 8 bases fitting TRBD1. V lost 5 bases and J lost 2; bases outside the gene matches: 11. This CDR3 region has 16 residues. CDR1 and CDR2 (germline): PRHDT, FYEKMQ (reference sequence). The CDR3 DNA is TGTGCCAGCAGCCCCGGAACCGGGACAGGCCCCTACGAGCAGTACTTC. As protein: CASSPGTGTGPYEQYF.

The V and J genes are TRBV5-1 and TRBJ1-1, with D possibly TRBD1 on 5 matching bases. This CDR3 contains 16 residues. Between the trimmed V and J ends, which lost 3 bases and 5 bases, there was a span of 20 bases. The V gene's germline CDR1 is SGHRS and CDR2 YFSETQ. CDR3 region: CASSSVRGEGGTEAFF. CDR3 nucleotides: TGCGCCAGCAGCTCGGTACGGGGGGAAGGAGGGACTGAAGCTTTCTTT.

The chain combines TRBV16 with TRBJ1-3; D is unclear. The V gene's germline CDR1 is KGHSY and CDR2 FQNENV. V was trimmed by 5 bases and J by 1 base, leaving 12 bases between them. The CDR3 length is 15 residues. The CDR3 loop is CASSTNHGSGNTIYF. As DNA, the CDR3 is TGTGCCAGCAGCACCAATCACGGTTCTGGAAACACCATATATTTT.

The table lists this clonotype with a count of one. The germline gene is not matched at one end of the junction; a read error may be the cause. The chain couples TRBV11-2 to TRBJ2-3; no clear D. Germline loops: CDR1 SGHAT, CDR2 FQNNGV. The CDR3 runs 14 residues. The CDR3 bases are TGTACCAGCAGCCGACATACTGGCTCGGATACGCAGTATTTT. Its translation is CTSSRHTGSDTQYF.

The gene calls are TRBV4-1 and TRBJ2-1; D might be TRBD2 (6 bases). Germline-derived CDR1 and CDR2 are MGHRA and YSYEKL. Trimming cost V 0 bases and J 7 bases, with 10 bases left between them. There are 14 residues in the CDR3. The chain's CDR3 is CASSQDVGTNEQFF. CDR3 sequence (DNA): TGCGCCAGCAGCCAAGATGTAGGGACTAATGAGCAGTTCTTC.

Details on this clonotype: This may come from a read error, since a much larger clone is one base off. The chain carries TRBV12-3 or TRBV12-4 and TRBJ2-7; D perhaps matches TRBD2 (6 bases). This CDR3 has 14 residues. With 5 bases removed from V and 4 bases from J, the gap between germline ends came to 15 bases. CDR3 nucleotide sequence: TGTGCCAGCAGTCACGCGTGGAGGGAGTACGAGCAGTACTTC. It translates to CASSHAWREYEQYF.

Turning to this clonotype: A much more abundant neighbour one base away suggests this may be a read error. The rearrangement links TRBV29-1 to TRBJ2-7, with unresolved D. The V gene lost 3 bases and the J gene lost 3 bases, with 15 bases spanning the gap. This CDR3 comprises 14 residues. The germline gives CDR1 SQVTM, CDR2 ANQGSEA. The CDR3 here is CSVECTEAGYEQYF. The CDR3 DNA is TGCAGCGTTGAGTGTACAGAAGCAGGCTACGAGCAGTACTTC.

This clonotype was found once. An end of the junction does not agree with germline; a read error may underlie this. V is TRBV11-2 and J is TRBJ1-1; D is uncertain. The CDR3 has 12 amino acids. CDR1 and CDR2 (germline): SGHAT, FQNNGV. The chain's CDR3 is CASSLLGFEALF. CDR3 in DNA: TGTGCCAGCAGCTTACTAGGCTTTGAAGCTCTCTTT.

The gene calls are TRBV7-9 and TRBJ2-2, with 7 positions matching TRBD1. The CDR3 is made up of 16 amino acids. The germline gives CDR1 SEHNR, CDR2 FQNEAQ (reference sequence). V lost 0 bases, J lost 2 bases, and 3 bases stayed unmatched. CDR3 nucleotides: TGTGCCAGCAGCTTAGCCCGGACAGGAAACACCGGGGAGCTGTTTTTT. This gives the protein CASSLARTGNTGELFF.

Of note for this clonotype: Compared with germline, one end of the junction differs, possibly owing to a read error. The chain couples TRBV7-8 to TRBJ2-7, with TRBD1 matching 8 bases. CDR1 is SGHVS, CDR2 FQNEAQ, per germline. This CDR3 is built from 16 residues. The CDR3 nucleotides read TGTGCCAGCAGCTGGAGAAGGACAGGGAGCTCCTACGATCAGTACTTC. Its translation is CASSWRRTGSSYDQYF. The variable domain in full, completed from reference TRBV7-8 and TRBJ2-7, reads GAGVSQSPRYKVAKRGQDVALRCDPISGHVSLFWYQQALGQGPEFLTYFQNEAQLDKSGLPSDRFFAERPEGSVSTLKIQRTQQEDSAVYLCASSWRRTGSSYDQYFGPGTRLTVT.

Regarding this clonotype: One junction end does not reproduce the germline sequence, and a read error may be involved. The rearrangement uses TRBV10-3 and TRBJ2-1, with TRBD1 matching 8 bases. This CDR3 comprises 13 residues. Germline V gives CDR1 ENHRY, CDR2 SYGVKD. The CDR3 DNA reads TGTGCCACAGGACAGGGTGTCTACACTGAGCAGTTCTTC. It encodes CATGQGVYTEQFF.

In its sample, this clonotype was seen many times. The chain joins TRBV11-2 to TRBJ1-2, with a tentative D call TRBD1 (6 bases). V lost 4 bases and J lost 8, with 11 bases in between. From germline, CDR1 is SGHAT and CDR2 FQNNGV. This CDR3 region has 12 residues. The CDR3 loop reads CASSYREGGYTF. CDR3 bases: TGTGCCAGCAGCTACAGGGAGGGAGGCTACACCTTC.

This clonotype came up once. This chain connects TRBV5-4 to TRBJ2-5; the D is unclear. Near its end, the DNA agrees better with TRBJ2-7, so the J call may be wrong. Germline V gives CDR1 SGHNT, CDR2 YYREEE (reference sequence). The CDR3 is 14 amino acids. DNA for the CDR3: TGTGCCAGCAGCTTCCCCCGAGACGGCTCCGAGCAGTACTTC. Translation gives CASSFPRDGSEQYF.